Below, 28 T cell receptor beta chains from the same sample are listed, as sequenced in a study of T cell repertoires in cytomegalovirus infection (dated by TCRdb to the late 2010s). These receptors' antigens are unknown. The treatment or condition label corresponds to: in vitro stimulation with specific CMV peptide epitopes to enrich CMV-specific T cells. TCRdb names Illumina HiSeq 1500 as the instrument used. Using fastp at Q25 and MiXCR, TCRdb reprocessed the public reads and kept productive beta chains. Rows merge per CDR3 protein into single entries with the most common DNA and genes. Across this sample there are fewer than 1,000,000 distinct CDR3 sequences, with more than 25% seen only once. The biggest ten clones account for around an eighth of the sample. The sample in question was cultured CD8+ T cells from PBMCs, obtained from culture after CMV antigen stimulation. These receptors were taken from a human donor in good health (CMV status not recorded). Some clones in this sample may be carry-over from other donors' samples.

This clonotype was seen more than once but under ten times. The chain has TRBV6-5 and TRBJ1-1; TRBD1 might be the D (6 bases). V lost 7 bases and J 4 bases, leaving 19 bases between the germline ends. Per germline, CDR1 MNHEY and CDR2 SVGAGI. This CDR3 contains 15 residues. CDR3 sequence (DNA): TGTGCCAGCATCCTAAGAGGGGGGTGGGCCACTGAAGCTTTCTTT. This sequence encodes CASILRGGWATEAFF.

V and J are TRBV27 and TRBJ2-7; D is undetermined. This CDR3 has 14 residues. Deletions cut 0 bases from V and 4 bases from J, with 10 bases between. The V gene's germline CDR1 is MNHEY and CDR2 SMNVEV (reference sequence). CDR3 sequence reads: CASSLSVSSYEQYV. CDR3 sequence (DNA): TGTGCCAGCAGTTTATCAGTCAGTTCATACGAGCAGTACGTC.

J is TRBJ1-2 and V is TRBV12-3 or TRBV12-4; D may be TRBD1 (5 bases). Trimming removed 3 bases at V and 4 bases at J, with 12 bases between. The CDR3 has 14 amino acids. The CDR3 DNA reads TGTGCCAGCAGTTTGAGGGGTCTCGGCTATGGCTACACCTTC. It translates to CASSLRGLGYGYTF.

V and J are TRBV18 and TRBJ2-7, with 8 positions matching TRBD1. CDR3 length: 14 residues. Germline V gene data show CDR1 as KGHSH and CDR2 as LQKENI. Trimming cost V 6 bases and J 0 bases; bases outside gene matches: 4. The CDR3 bases are TGTGCCAGCTCCCCGGACAGGGTCTCCTACGAGCAGTACTTC. Its protein product is CASSPDRVSYEQYF.

This clonotype was picked up a small number of times. The rearrangement joins TRBV15 to TRBJ1-2; 9 nucleotides line up with TRBD1. After removal of 5 bases from V and 7 bases from J, the junction contained 14 bases not matched to a gene. The CDR3 has 16 amino acids. Germline V gives CDR1 LNHNV, CDR2 YYDKDF (reference sequence). The CDR3 region is CATSGKVPGQGFGYTF. The CDR3 DNA is TGTGCCACCAGCGGGAAAGTTCCGGGACAGGGCTTTGGCTACACCTTC.

This clonotype came up a few times. The chain carries TRBV19 and TRBJ1-2; perhaps TRBD1 as D (6 bases). V shed 3 bases and J shed 0 bases, with 20 bases lying between them. Germline loops: CDR1 LNHDA, CDR2 SQIVND (reference sequence). CDR3 length: 18 amino acids. CDR3 loop: CASSIFRDTRGANYGYTF. The CDR3 region has the DNA TGTGCCAGTAGTATCTTCCGGGACACAAGGGGAGCTAACTATGGCTACACCTTC.

In regard to this clonotype: This may come from a read error, since a much larger clone is one base off. This chain links TRBV7-2 with TRBJ1-1; perhaps TRBD1 as D (6 bases). Germline CDR1 reads SGHTA; CDR2 reads FQGNSA. There are 13 residues in the CDR3. V lost 1 base to trimming and J lost 11 bases, with 14 bases between them. DNA for the CDR3: TGTGCCAGCAGCTTAGGGGGGGGCGGTGTGGCTTTCTTT. As protein: CASSLGGGGVAFF.

For this clonotype: This may come from a read error, since a much larger clone is one base off. This CDR3 reads CVSSITRWRKTSTDTQYF. The CDR3 nucleotides are TGTGTCAGTAGTATAACCCGATGGAGGAAAACTAGCACAGATACGCAGTATTTT. This chain connects TRBV19 to TRBJ2-3; tentative D call: TRBD2 (5 bases). This CDR3 comprises 18 residues. Germline lookup yields CDR1 LNHDA and CDR2 SQIVND (reference sequence).

A few counts support this clonotype. This chain connects TRBV19 to TRBJ2-7, with TRBD2 matching over 12 bases. This CDR3 spans 16 amino acids. The V gene end was trimmed by 4 bases and the J gene end by 5 bases; junction bases not matched to a gene: 9. The germline V gene encodes CDR1 LNHDA and CDR2 SQIVND (reference sequence). The CDR3 reads CASSTRLAGDWHEQYV. Written as DNA, the CDR3 is TGTGCCAGTAGTACGCGACTAGCGGGGGACTGGCACGAGCAGTACGTC.

This clonotype was counted a few times. The rearrangement uses TRBV6-5 and TRBJ2-2; 9 bases agree with TRBD1. The CDR3 has 19 amino acids. The V gene end was trimmed by 2 bases and the J gene end by 6 bases; junction bases not matched to a gene: 16. Germline CDR1 MNHEY, CDR2 SVGAGI. CDR3 nucleotide sequence: TGTGCCAGCAGTTACCTACTGGACAGGGGACTAAACACCGCCGGGGAGCTGTTTTTT. It specifies CASSYLLDRGLNTAGELFF.

The rearrangement joins TRBV13 to TRBJ2-3; 7 bases fit TRBD2. The V segment lost 4 bases and the J segment 2 bases; nucleotides outside the gene matches: 12. This CDR3 spans 17 amino acids. From germline, CDR1 is PRHDT and CDR2 FYEKMQ (reference sequence). This CDR3 is CASSSTGTKSYTDTQYF. CDR3 coding DNA: TGTGCCAGCAGCTCAACCGGGACTAAAAGTTACACAGATACGCAGTATTTT.

V is TRBV7-9 and J is TRBJ2-5, with D possibly being TRBD2 (7 bases). Germline values: CDR1 SEHNR, CDR2 FQNEAQ (reference sequence). This CDR3 is 16 amino acids long. Trimming shortened V by 7 bases and J by 3 bases, and 21 bases separated the two germline ends. For the CDR3, the DNA is TGTGCCAGCATACGAGGGGGGGAAGGAGAGAAAGAGACCCAGTACTTC. It is translated as CASIRGGEGEKETQYF.

This clonotype was seen only a few times. This CDR3 is CASRWDHRGSGNTIYF. The CDR3 DNA is TGTGCCAGCAGGTGGGACCACAGGGGATCGGGAAACACCATATATTTT. The chain has TRBV28 and TRBJ1-3; 7 nucleotides align to TRBD1. V shed 6 bases and J 4 bases; nucleotides not matched to a gene: 12. In germline, CDR1 is MDHEN, CDR2 SYDVKM. The CDR3 extends over 16 amino acids.

The chain uses TRBV5-5 and TRBJ1-1, with D maybe TRBD1 (5 bases). The CDR3 is 13 amino acids. Germline V gene sequence: CDR1 SGHKS, CDR2 YYEKEE (reference sequence). V shed 6 bases and J shed 3 bases, with 12 bases lying between them. The CDR3 loop reads CASTRWGDTEAFF. CDR3 DNA sequence: TGTGCCAGCACCCGATGGGGGGACACTGAAGCTTTCTTT.

Only a few counts were recorded for this clonotype. The chain couples TRBV5-5 to TRBJ1-1, with 8 bases lining up with TRBD1. The CDR3 has 14 residues. CDR1 and CDR2 (germline): SGHKS, YYEKEE (reference sequence). The V segment lost 4 bases and the J segment 4 bases; nucleotides outside the gene matches: 6. This chain's CDR3 is CASSPRTGLTEAFF. The CDR3 DNA is TGTGCCAGCAGCCCCCGGACAGGGCTCACTGAAGCTTTCTTT. Based on the CDR3 plus reference TRBV5-5 and TRBJ1-1, the full variable domain is DAGVTQSPTHLIKTRGQQVTLRCSPISGHKSVSWYQQVLGQGPQFIFQYYEKEERGRGNFPDRFSARQFPNYSSELNVNALLLGDSALYLCASSPRTGLTEAFFGQGTRLTVV.

The chain carries TRBV5-6 and TRBJ1-2; maybe TRBD1 (5 bases). V lost 3 bases and J 7 bases, leaving 16 bases between the germline ends. Germline V gives CDR1 SGHDT, CDR2 YYEEEE. This CDR3 has 14 amino acids. CDR3 residues: CASSSGTPWSGYTF. The DNA for the CDR3 is TGTGCCAGCAGCTCAGGGACTCCTTGGTCTGGCTACACCTTC.

This clonotype was seen a few times. Compared with germline, one end of the junction differs, possibly owing to a read error. The chain recombines TRBV4-1 with TRBJ1-2, with D hard to call. Germline-derived CDR1 and CDR2 are MGHRA and YSYEKL. The length of the CDR3 is 15 residues. CDR3 region: CASSQDTETFYGYTF. The DNA of the CDR3 is TGTGCCAGCAGCCAAGATACTGAGACATTCTACGGCTACACCTTC.

The chain is built from TRBV7-2 and TRBJ2-1; the match to TRBD2 covers 14 bases. Germline lookup yields CDR1 SGHTA and CDR2 FQGNSA. This CDR3 has 15 amino acids. The J segment lost 5 bases and the V segment lost 5 bases, leaving 2 bases of the junction unmatched. CDR3 DNA sequence: TGTGCCAGCAGCAGACTAGCGGGGGGGGACAATGAGCAGTTCTTC. It yields the protein CASSRLAGGDNEQFF.

The chain is built from TRBV5-1 and TRBJ2-1; D is undetermined. Germline CDR1 reads SGHRS; CDR2 reads YFSETQ. Trimming left V 0 bases short and J 12 bases short, with 7 bases between. The CDR3 contains 11 residues. The DNA for the CDR3 is TGCGCCAGCAGCTTGGGAGACCGGCAGTTCTTC. Residues: CASSLGDRQFF.

V is TRBV4-1 and J is TRBJ2-7; TRBD1 matches 9 bases. Germline values: CDR1 MGHRA, CDR2 YSYEKL. CDR3 length: 15 amino acids. V lost 2 bases, J lost 6 bases, and 8 bases stayed unmatched. This CDR3 reads CASSQYRGLRCEQYV. The DNA for the CDR3 is TGCGCCAGCAGCCAATACAGGGGGCTTAGGTGCGAGCAGTACGTC.

This chain uses TRBV12-3 or TRBV12-4 with TRBJ1-1, with 7 positions matching TRBD1. The V gene end was trimmed by 3 bases and the J gene end by 9 bases; junction bases not matched to a gene: 10. This CDR3 region has 14 residues. The CDR3 region has the DNA TGTGCCAGCAGTTTCAGACAGGGTGATACTAAAGCTTTCTTT. Residues: CASSFRQGDTKAFF.

This rearrangement joins TRBV6-8 to TRBJ1-6; D remains unclear. V lost 0 bases to trimming and J lost 7 bases, with 7 bases between them. Germline V lookup: CDR1 MNHGY, CDR2 SAAAGT. This CDR3 comprises 14 residues. The CDR3: CASSYSAPNSPLHF. CDR3 sequence (DNA): TGTGCCAGCAGTTACTCAGCCCCCAATTCACCCCTCCACTTT.

J is TRBJ2-2 and V is TRBV7-2; TRBD1 matches 8 bases. The CDR3 runs 16 residues. Per germline, CDR1 SGHTA and CDR2 FQGNSA. The V gene end was trimmed by 2 bases and the J gene end by 7 bases; junction bases not matched to a gene: 9. The CDR3 sequence: CASSLPGQGRIGELFF. CDR3 nucleotides: TGTGCCAGCAGCTTACCAGGACAGGGTCGGATCGGGGAGCTGTTTTTT.

This clonotype occurred many times. This sequence joins TRBV7-8 and TRBJ2-1, with a tentative D call TRBD1 (5 bases). Trimming took 1 base from V and 2 from J, leaving 12 bases between them. CDR1 and CDR2 from the germline V gene are SGHVS and FQNEAQ. This CDR3 is built from 16 residues. This CDR3 is CASSLESQGAYNEQFF. CDR3 bases: TGTGCCAGCAGCTTAGAGAGTCAGGGTGCCTACAATGAGCAGTTCTTC.

The chain couples TRBV19 to TRBJ2-7, with D uncertain. This CDR3 spans 14 amino acids. Germline V lookup: CDR1 LNHDA, CDR2 SQIVND (reference sequence). V lost 6 bases, J lost 0 bases, and 12 bases lay in between. The CDR3 DNA reads as TGTGCCAGTAGCCCAAAAAGGAGCTCCTACGAGCAGTACTTC. This translates into CASSPKRSSYEQYF.

This clonotype was counted only a few times. The chain is built from TRBV11-2 and TRBJ1-2, with TRBD1 matching over 8 bases. In germline, CDR1 is SGHAT, CDR2 FQNNGV. The CDR3 runs to 18 residues. With V trimmed by 4 bases and J by 3 bases, 16 bases remained unmatched. CDR3 DNA sequence: TGTGCCAGCAGCTCGAACCGGGACAGGACTTACCTCTACTATGGCTACACCTTC. Residues: CASSSNRDRTYLYYGYTF.

The CDR3 DNA reads TGTGCCAGTATTTCTGGACAGGGAGATCAGCCCCAGCATTTT. This gives the protein CASISGQGDQPQHF. The chain recombines TRBV19 with TRBJ1-5, with 8 positions matching TRBD1. V was clipped by 7 bases and J by 5 bases; unmatched bases: 7. Germline lookup yields CDR1 LNHDA and CDR2 SQIVND (reference sequence). There are 14 residues in the CDR3.

In its sample, this clonotype was seen many times. The chain uses TRBV19 and TRBJ2-3, with D unclear. Germline assignment: CDR1 LNHDA and CDR2 SQIVND (reference sequence). The CDR3 covers 11 residues. The V and J ends lost 3 bases and 6 bases respectively, with 4 bases between them. The CDR3 region has the DNA TGTGCCAGTAGTATGGTCGATACGCAGTATTTT. This codes for CASSMVDTQYF.